Listed below are T cell receptor beta chains from one sample, sequenced in a study of blood T cell repertoires in COVID-19. Produced via immunoSEQ multiplex PCR; TCRdb's table is partial and in-frame only. Of roughly 280,000 clones listed, roughly 87% are singletons. The sample comprised peripheral blood. Every receptor here comes from a woman between 45 and 60 years old who had recovered from COVID-19. CDR3s include the opening cysteine and the closing phenylalanine or tryptophan. A D gene is named only where the DNA matches it firmly. Some rows have no size entry. The others give once, few or many, or a class for an expanded clone.

DNA: TGTGCCAGCAGTGAAGAGGACAGGGTTGGAGGCTACACCTTC
CDR3: CASSEEDRVGGYTF
J: TRBJ1-2
size: .
D: TRBD1
V: TRBV2

DNA: TGTGCCAGCAGTGAAGCGCTTCGACTATCTGGGGCCAACGTCCTGACTTTC
CDR3: CASSEALRLSGANVLTF
J: TRBJ2-6
size: .
D: .
V: TRBV6-1

DNA: TGTGCCAGCAGCGTCGGGACTAGCCCAATCTCGACCCAGTACTTC
CDR3: CASSVGTSPISTQYF
J: TRBJ2-5
size: .
D: TRBD2
V: TRBV9

DNA: TGTGCCAGTAGTGGAGACGAAGCTTTCTTT
CDR3: CASSGDEAFF
J: TRBJ1-1
size: .
D: .
V: TRBV19

DNA: TGTGCCACTACCGGGACAGGGAACTACGAGCAGTACTTC
CDR3: CATTGTGNYEQYF
J: TRBJ2-7
size: .
D: TRBD1
V: TRBV10-3

DNA: TGTGCCAGCAGCGTAGCAGGGGTACCTAACTATGGCTACACCTTC
CDR3: CASSVAGVPNYGYTF
J: TRBJ1-2
size: .
D: .
V: TRBV9

DNA: TGTGCCAGCAGTGAAACCATGGGGACATCACCCCTCCACTTT
CDR3: CASSETMGTSPLHF
J: TRBJ1-6
size: few
D: .
V: TRBV6-1

DNA: TGTGCCAGCAGAACCAACACTCAGCCCCAGCATTTT
CDR3: CASRTNTQPQHF
J: TRBJ1-5
size: .
D: .
V: TRBV28

DNA: TGTGCCAGCAGCTTACGGACTAGCGGTAACTACGAGCAGTACTTC
CDR3: CASSLRTSGNYEQYF
J: TRBJ2-7
size: .
D: TRBD2
V: TRBV7-2

DNA: TGCAGCGTCACCCGGGACAGGGGATACAATGAGCAGTTCTTC
CDR3: CSVTRDRGYNEQFF
J: TRBJ2-1
size: .
D: TRBD1
V: TRBV29-1

DNA: TGCAGTGCTAGTGACCGCCACGGTGCCTATAATTCACCCCTCCACTTT
CDR3: CSASDRHGAYNSPLHF
J: TRBJ1-6
size: few
D: .
V: TRBV20-1

DNA: TGTGCCAGCGCCTCCCCGGGACAGGGCGGTTGGGAGACCCAGTACTTC
CDR3: CASASPGQGGWETQYF
J: TRBJ2-5
size: .
D: TRBD1
V: TRBV27

DNA: TGTGCCAGCAGCCTCGACAGGGAGAGGTACAATGAGCAGTTCTTC
CDR3: CASSLDRERYNEQFF
J: TRBJ2-1
size: .
D: TRBD1
V: TRBV5-4

DNA: TGTGCCAGCAGTCGACAGGGGTATAGAGAGACCCAGTACTTC
CDR3: CASSRQGYRETQYF
J: TRBJ2-5
size: once
D: TRBD1
V: TRBV28

DNA: TGTGCCAGCAGTTATTATCGGACTGCCAATTCACCCCTCCACTTT
CDR3: CASSYYRTANSPLHF
J: TRBJ1-6
size: .
D: .
V: TRBV6-2/TRBV6-3

DNA: TGTGCCAGCAGCGGAGGGGGGGCAGGATCTGGAAACACCATATATTTT
CDR3: CASSGGGAGSGNTIYF
J: TRBJ1-3
size: .
D: .
V: TRBV5-4

DNA: TGTGCCAGCAGCCAAATGACAGGGGGCGCTTTGGCTGAGCAGTACTTC
CDR3: CASSQMTGGALAEQYF
J: TRBJ2-7
size: .
D: TRBD1
V: TRBV3-1/TRBV3-2

DNA: TGTGCCAGCAGCCGCGGACAGTCAGAGAACACTGAAGCTTTCTTT
CDR3: CASSRGQSENTEAFF
J: TRBJ1-1
size: .
D: .
V: TRBV11-3

DNA: TGTGCCAGCAGTTTATCGGATCTCCCCGCGCGGGGCATCTACGAGCAGTACTTC
CDR3: CASSLSDLPARGIYEQYF
J: TRBJ2-7
size: .
D: .
V: TRBV28

DNA: TGTGCCAGCAGCCCCCCTAGCGGGAGAACCTCCTACAATGAGCAGTTCTTC
CDR3: CASSPPSGRTSYNEQFF
J: TRBJ2-1
size: few
D: TRBD2
V: TRBV11-2

DNA: TGTGCCAGTAGTATTAGGGGAAGGGACACTGAAGCTTTCTTT
CDR3: CASSIRGRDTEAFF
J: TRBJ1-1
size: .
D: .
V: TRBV19

DNA: TGCGCCAGCAGCTTGGAAAGGGGGACCACTGAAGCTTTCTTT
CDR3: CASSLERGTTEAFF
J: TRBJ1-1
size: .
D: .
V: TRBV5-1

DNA: TGTGCCAGCAGTTTAGGTTTAGTAGCGGTGAACACCGGGGAGCTGTTTTTT
CDR3: CASSLGLVAVNTGELFF
J: TRBJ2-2
size: .
D: .
V: TRBV28

DNA: TGTGCCAGCAGTCCGACCGACAGTTTTGGGAATGAGCAGTTCTTC
CDR3: CASSPTDSFGNEQFF
J: TRBJ2-1
size: .
D: .
V: TRBV28